Given below is one T cell receptor (beta chain) in context. It has no known antigen specificity. There are no base qualities to consult, and no much larger clone falls within one base. The record originates from a study of early T cells in non-severe SARS-CoV-2 infection (dated by TCRdb to the early 2020s). Background for the entire study: TCR sequencing used bulk RNA from unsorted whole blood, so alpha and beta chains could not be paired. General study outcomes and caveats: VDJdb matching was skewed toward anti-spike CD8 responses and likely underestimated virus-specific expansions by missing private and CD4 specificities.

The method was 5' RACE. Sequencing was performed on a NextSeq 500. Unique molecular identifiers were attached to individual cDNA molecules in the TCR library protocol so that sequencing error and PCR bias could be corrected. Both TCR alpha and beta chains were sequenced, and tight co-correlation was observed between alpha and beta sequence abundances in each sample. In the paper's pipeline: Decombinator V4 was used to annotate the V gene, J gene and CDR3 of the TCR sequences. Expanded TCRs were defined as changing significantly between any two time points under a Poisson model with p below 0.0001. TCR abundances were normalised to the total number of TCRs sequenced per sample and were expressed as counts per million. MAIT TCRs were defined by TRAV1-2 paired with TRAJ12, TRAJ20 or TRAJ33, and iNKT TCRs by TRAV10 paired with TRAJ18. VDJdb, accessed 1 November 2021, was searched for CMV, EBV and SARS-CoV-2 annotated TCRs, with TCRs annotated for multiple antigens excluded. TCRdb trimmed public reads at Q25 via fastp, called clones via MiXCR and kept in-frame beta chains. Each CDR3 protein appears once, grouped with its most common genes and DNA. TCRdb, not the authors, supplied the V and J calls. Counted in this sample were roughly 99,000 distinct CDR3 sequences; approximately 10% of them appeared once. The ten largest clones take up about 8.1% of the sample.

The CDR3 goes from the cysteine to the phenylalanine over 13 residues. The only DNA kept is the CDR3, 39 bases in frame from the first base. The germline ends are 4 bases apart after V is trimmed by 2 bases and J by 5 bases. As encoded in the germline V gene, CDR1 is SNHLY while CDR2 is FYNNEI. A case-control design nested within a healthcare worker cohort in London, UK, was used, with weekly nasopharyngeal swab PCR tests and blood sampling performed. Healthcare workers were enrolled in the week of the UK lockdown, from 23 to 31 March 2020, and were followed every week for up to roughly 15 weeks. The sequence links TRBV2 to TRBJ1-6; too little of a D gene remains to name it. The TCR originated in an adult who was a healthcare worker with PCR-confirmed SARS-CoV-2 infection or an uninfected control (not recorded which). Specimen: whole blood. Read as DNA, the sequence is TGTGCCAGCAGTGAACAGAATAATTCACCCCTCCACTTT. It translates to CASSEQNNSPLHF. With the rest looked up from the reference TRBV2 and TRBJ1-6 genes rather than sequenced, the full variable domain is EPEVTQTPSHQVTQMGQEVILRCVPISNHLYFYWYRQILGQKVEFLVSFYNNEISEKSEIFDDQFSVERPDGSNFTLKIRSTKLEDSAMYFCASSEQNNSPLHFGNGTRLTVT.